This T cell receptor (beta chain) is from a study of CD8 T cells in ankylosing spondylitis. TCRdb re-analysed the 5' RACE reads in MiXCR, keeping a single row per CDR3 protein. This repertoire shows some 700,000 distinct CDR3 sequences, around a fifth found once; its top ten account for around 20%. As to this clonotype: Its matching antigen is unknown.

Notes on the study in general: Relatively rare in peripheral blood, disease-linked clones were also CD8+. One TCR beta motif, made up of under ten highly homologous variants, appeared characteristic of ankylosing spondylitis blood. Researchers reportedly found disease-linked clones significantly enriched in matched ankylosing spondylitis synovial fluid.

This CDR3 has 11 amino acids. The V and J ends lost 5 bases and 6 bases respectively, with 10 bases between them. Germline assignment: CDR1 DFQATT and CDR2 SNEGSKA (reference sequence). J is TRBJ1-1 and V is TRBV20-1, with D possibly matching TRBD1 (5 bases). The receptor was derived from a male donor with ankylosing spondylitis. Sequencing was performed on blood, either unsorted or a sorted T cell fraction (not recorded which). CDR3 bases: TGCAGTGCTTCTCAGGGACCTGAAGCTTTCTTT. It codes for CSASQGPEAFF.